One and the same sample provided the 16 T cell receptor beta chains below, sequenced in a study of tumor-infiltrating lymphocytes in primary liver carcinoma. TCR beta cDNA was made from around 460 ng total RNA with a constant-region primer. Modified slightly, ARM-PCR produced TCR beta libraries over three nested multiplex PCR rounds. PCR rounds one and two used TRBV1-TRBV30 forward primers with a C-beta reverse primer for around 9 cycles each. TCRdb used MiXCR to reprocess the multiplex PCR reads, holding one entry per CDR3 protein. The sample shows about 22,000 distinct CDR3 sequences, around 82% of them seen only once. Co-extraction yielded RNA and DNA from around 20-30 mg of unsorted bulk tissue. What was sequenced was liver tumor tissue from sampling region 2. The subset: tumor region T2, inferior pole. The receptors were sampled from a woman between 25 and 40 years old with primary liver carcinoma and hepatitis B virus infection.

This clonotype was counted once. This CDR3 fails to terminate in the conserved phenylalanine or tryptophan, so it likely reflects a read error. The DNA is left out, because the CDR3 cannot be placed on it with certainty; the CDR3 is given as TCRdb lists it. This rearrangement joins TRBV6-1 to TRBJ1-2. The CDR3 contains 18 residues when both ends are counted. Germline-derived CDR1 and CDR2 are MNHNS and SASEGT. CDR3 region: CTSSERFLVLRSNYGHTL.

Details on this clonotype: Compared with germline, one end of the junction differs, possibly owing to a read error. This sequence joins TRBV6-5 and TRBJ2-4; no definite D call. The germline CDR1 and CDR2 sequences are MNHEY and SVGAGI. This CDR3 comprises 17 residues. CDR3 region: CANSPGSCLFAKNIQYF. The CDR3 nucleotides read TGTGCCAACAGTCCCGGTTCCTGCTTGTTTGCCAAAAACATTCAGTACTTC.

This clonotype appeared a few times. Compared with germline, one end of the junction differs, possibly owing to a read error. CDR3 DNA sequence: TGTGCTGGCAGATATACAGGGGGAAGGGCTGACGCTTTCTTT. This encodes CAGRYTGGRADAFF. J is TRBJ1-1 and V is TRBV11-2, with 8 bases aligning to TRBD1. This CDR3 region has 14 residues. Germline-derived CDR1 and CDR2 are SGHAT and FQNNGV.

Worth noting for this clonotype: The conserved phenylalanine or tryptophan is not found at the CDR3 terminus, so this likely reflects a read error. The J gene is TRBJ1-1, the V gene TRBV29-1; no clear D gene. Germline V CDR1 and CDR2: SQVTM, ANQGSEA. This CDR3 contains 12 residues. CDR3 nucleotide sequence: TGTAGCGTCGAGATAGGGAGCACTGAAGCTTTCTCT. Amino acids: CSVEIGSTEAFS.

This clonotype was seen ten or more times. A read error may account for a junction end that differs from germline. This chain uses TRBV6-5 with TRBJ2-7; possible D gene TRBD2, 6 bases. The germline CDR1 and CDR2 sequences are MNHEY and SVGAGI. This CDR3 contains 15 residues. The CDR3 sequence is CAISYWRDGNYEQYF. The DNA of the CDR3 is TGTGCCATCAGTTACTGGCGGGACGGTAACTACGAGCAGTACTTC.

In regard to this clonotype: One junction end disagrees with the germline gene, perhaps due to a read error. CDR3 nucleotides: TGTGCCATCAGTAAACGTGGAGGAGCGAACATCGGGGAGCTGTTTTTT. Translating it yields CAISKRGGANIGELFF. This rearrangement joins TRBV6-1 to TRBJ2-2, with TRBD2 as a possible D gene (5 bases). Germline-derived CDR1 and CDR2 are MNHNS and SASEGT. This CDR3 is 16 amino acids long.

Comment on this clonotype: The junction differs from germline at one of its ends, possibly a read error. The chain carries TRBV12-3 or TRBV12-4 and TRBJ2-3, with D unclear. The CDR3 runs 15 residues. CDR3 nucleotide sequence: TGTGCCAGCGGTTTTTCCCCTCCTAGTACAGATACGCAGTATTTT. Amino acids: CASGFSPPSTDTQYF.

Comment on this clonotype: One end of the junction does not line up with germline, which may come from a read error. The chain links TRBV28 to TRBJ2-3; 8 bases fit TRBD2. CDR1 and CDR2 (germline): MDHEN, SYDVKM. The CDR3 runs to 16 residues. The CDR3 is CASRTGTGGPTDRQYF. The CDR3 DNA is TGTGCCAGCAGAACCGGGACGGGAGGGCCGACAGATAGGCAGTATTTT.

With regard to this clonotype: The junction departs from the called germline gene at one end, perhaps through a read error. The chain is built from TRBV11-2 and TRBJ2-5; D is ambiguous. This CDR3 has 15 residues. Germline CDR1 and CDR2: SGHAT and FQNNGV. CDR3 residues: CANSFLTIAAETQYF. The CDR3 DNA follows: TGTGCCAATAGCTTTTTGACAATAGCCGCTGAGACCCAATACTTC.

The sample holds a few counts of this clonotype. V and J are TRBV10-2 and TRBJ2-5; D not resolved. Germline CDR1 WSHSY, CDR2 SAAADI. This CDR3 contains 15 residues. The V and J ends lost 7 bases and 1 base respectively, with 16 bases between them. The CDR3 bases are TGCGCCAGCATTCCATCAGCAGGCTTCCAAGAGACCCAGTACTTC. Its protein product is CASIPSAGFQETQYF.

A word on this clonotype: At one of its ends the junction is not consistent with the germline gene, which may arise from a read error. This chain joins TRBV11-2 and TRBJ2-2; D call uncertain. Germline lookup yields CDR1 SGHAT and CDR2 FQNNGV. The CDR3 consists of 15 residues. The CDR3 DNA reads TGTGCCAACAGCTCAGGCCTAGTAGACACCGGGGAGCTGTTTTTT. As protein: CANSSGLVDTGELFF.

Details on this clonotype: One end of the junction varies from germline; a read error may be responsible. The genes are TRBV6-1 and TRBJ2-2, with D perhaps TRBD1 or TRBD2 (6 bases each). CDR1 and CDR2 (germline): MNHNS, SASEGT. CDR3 length: 19 amino acids. Here the CDR3 reads CASSETLPGGAASTGELLF. The CDR3 DNA follows: TGTGCCAGCAGTGAAACCCTTCCCGGGGGCGCCGCTAGCACCGGGGAGCTGCTTTTT.

The V and J genes are TRBV5-5 and TRBJ2-2, with D hard to call. The CDR3 length is 13 residues. CDR1 and CDR2 (germline): SGHKS, YYEKEE (reference sequence). The CDR3 bases are TGTGTCGGCAGCCGACACACCACCGGGGAGCTGTTTTTT. Amino acid sequence: CVGSRHTTGELFF.

Regarding this clonotype: A read error may account for a junction end that differs from germline. The chain joins TRBV5-1 to TRBJ1-2; 10 bases fit TRBD1. CDR1 and CDR2 from the germline V gene are SGHRS and YFSETQ. This CDR3 has 13 residues. DNA of the CDR3: TGCGCCGGCAGCCCTGACAGGGGGCGTGGCTACACCTTC. This encodes CAGSPDRGRGYTF.

The V call is TRBV12-3 or TRBV12-4, the J call TRBJ2-1; 12 nucleotides match TRBD2. The CDR3 runs 15 residues. The V segment lost 6 bases and the J segment 12 bases; nucleotides outside the gene matches: 12. The CDR3 is CASSLFGTSGLGQFF. CDR3 DNA sequence: TGTGCCAGCAGCCTGTTCGGGACTAGCGGGCTTGGGCAGTTCTTC.

Comment on this clonotype: An end of the junction differs from the germline gene, which may be a read error. The J gene is TRBJ1-1, the V gene TRBV11-2; no clear D gene. Germline V gene sequence: CDR1 SGHAT, CDR2 FQNNGV. The CDR3 extends over 15 amino acids. CDR3 region: CASSLQRGRLNEAFF. In nucleotides, the CDR3 is TGCGCCAGCAGCCTACAAAGAGGGAGGTTAAATGAAGCTTTCTTT.